This T cell receptor (beta chain) was obtained from a study of blood T cell repertoires in COVID-19. Across the whole study: The study drew acute and convalescent COVID-19 samples from the United States, Italy and Spain. In each case, the material was cDNA or gDNA derived from T cells, B-cell-depleted T cells, or PBMCs.

The CDR3 is 13 amino acids. Germline V gene data show CDR1 as SQVTM and CDR2 as ANQGSEA. The V and J ends lost 5 bases and 2 bases respectively, with 7 bases between them. Original methodology: Amplification of reference gene primers was used by the study to estimate nucleated cell counts. TCRdb keeps only in-frame clones here, not all; method: immunoSEQ multiplex PCR. V and J calls and clone size are those listed in that table; D and trimming were worked out from the DNA. Among roughly 68,000 clones listed, 88% were seen once. The rearrangement uses TRBV29-1 and TRBJ1-6; D is possibly TRBD1 (6 bases). This receptor was identified in a human donor in a cohort sampled during active COVID-19. The sequencing sample was made of peripheral blood. The DNA of the CDR3 is TGCAGCGTTCGGACAGCCTATAATTCACCCCTCCACTTT. This sequence encodes CSVRTAYNSPLHF.